The source of this T cell receptor (beta chain) is a study of monozygotic twins with inflammatory bowel disease. Every TCR library drew on about 4,000 ng of total RNA. TCRdb reprocessed the 5' RACE reads and reports one entry per CDR3 protein, with no DNA. This repertoire comprises 300,000 to 350,000 distinct CDR3 sequences; its ten largest clones make up around 2%. As to this clonotype: What it recognizes is unknown.

Per the germline V gene, CDR1 is SGHRS and CDR2 is YFSETQ. The CDR3 runs to 15 residues. Overall study findings and caveats: Twin concordance left repertoire similarity unchanged, with limited power a possible explanation for this lack of difference.

V usage is TRBV5-1 and J usage is TRBJ2-6. The sequenced material came from blood. This TCR was sampled from a human donor with ulcerative colitis or Crohn's disease, or a healthy co-twin of an affected twin (not recorded which). This CDR3 is CASSFQTTGANVLTF. Together with reference TRBV5-1 and TRBJ2-6, the CDR3 gives the full variable domain: KAGVTQTPRYLIKTRGQQVTLSCSPISGHRSVSWYQQTPGQGLQFLFEYFSETQRNKGNFPGRFSGRQFSNSRSEMNVSTLELGDSALYLCASSFQTTGANVLTFGAGSRLTVL.